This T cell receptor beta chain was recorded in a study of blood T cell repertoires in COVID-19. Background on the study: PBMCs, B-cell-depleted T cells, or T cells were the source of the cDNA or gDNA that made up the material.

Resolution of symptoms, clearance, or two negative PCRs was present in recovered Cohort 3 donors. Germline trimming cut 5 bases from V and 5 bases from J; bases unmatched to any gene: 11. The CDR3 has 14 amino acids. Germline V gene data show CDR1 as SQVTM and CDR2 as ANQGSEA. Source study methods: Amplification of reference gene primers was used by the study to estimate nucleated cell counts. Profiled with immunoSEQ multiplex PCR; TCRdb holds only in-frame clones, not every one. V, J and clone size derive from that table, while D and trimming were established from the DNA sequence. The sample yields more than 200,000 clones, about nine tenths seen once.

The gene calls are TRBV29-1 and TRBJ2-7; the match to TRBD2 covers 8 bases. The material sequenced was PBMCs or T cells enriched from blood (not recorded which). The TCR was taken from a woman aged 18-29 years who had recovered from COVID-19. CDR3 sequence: CSVNNPGTRDEQYF. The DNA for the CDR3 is TGCAGCGTTAATAATCCCGGGACTAGAGACGAGCAGTACTTC.